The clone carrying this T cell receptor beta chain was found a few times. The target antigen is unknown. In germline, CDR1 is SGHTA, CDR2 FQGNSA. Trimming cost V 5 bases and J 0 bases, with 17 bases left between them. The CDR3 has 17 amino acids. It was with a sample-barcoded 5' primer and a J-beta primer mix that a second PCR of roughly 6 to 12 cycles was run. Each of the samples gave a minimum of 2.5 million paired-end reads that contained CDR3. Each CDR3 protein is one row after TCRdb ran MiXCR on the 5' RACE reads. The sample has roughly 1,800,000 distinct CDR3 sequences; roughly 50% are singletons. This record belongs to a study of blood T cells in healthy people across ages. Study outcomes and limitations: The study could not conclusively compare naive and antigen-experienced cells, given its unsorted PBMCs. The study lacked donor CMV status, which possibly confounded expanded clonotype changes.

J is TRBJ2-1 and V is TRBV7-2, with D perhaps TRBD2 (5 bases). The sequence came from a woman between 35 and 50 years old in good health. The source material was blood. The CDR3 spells CASSLTEGSNSYNEQFF. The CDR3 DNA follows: TGTGCCAGCAGCCTTACCGAGGGCAGTAACTCCTACAATGAGCAGTTCTTC.